The 13 T cell receptor beta chains listed next were all sequenced from one sample in a study of T cells in Graves' hyperthyroidism and ophthalmopathy (dated by TCRdb to the late 2010s). The library was obtained by multiplex PCR. The sequencer listed for this sample is Illumina HiSeq 2000. The TCR beta CDR3 regions were amplified from RNA transcripts. The TCR CDR3 was subjected to a first round of RT-PCR using the HTBI primer set and the Qiagen OneStep RT-PCR kit. Clones were called with MiXCR by TCRdb after fastp trimmed the public reads at Q25, and only in-frame beta chains were retained. Identical CDR3 proteins give one entry, which carries the most common genes and DNA. The sample contains around 560,000 distinct CDR3 sequences, over 15% of them found a single time. The biggest ten clones account for around 19% of the sample. The sample was blood. Receptors originate from a woman between 18 and 29 years old with Graves' hyperthyroidism.

The gene calls are TRBV6-2 or TRBV6-3 and TRBJ2-2; no clear D. Germline-derived CDR1 and CDR2 are MNHEY and SVGEGT. V was trimmed by 5 bases and J by 5 bases, leaving 12 bases between them. The CDR3 runs 14 residues. CDR3 nucleotides: TGTGCCAGCAGTCATTCCCGGGCAACCGGGGAGCTGTTTTTT. Its protein product is CASSHSRATGELFF.

J is TRBJ2-2 and V is TRBV7-8; possibly TRBD1 or TRBD2 for D (5 bases each). Trimming cost V 1 base and J 7 bases, with 10 bases left between them. The germline gives CDR1 SGHVS, CDR2 FQNEAQ. This CDR3 has 14 amino acids. CDR3: CASSLGWGNGELFF. The CDR3 DNA reads TGTGCCAGCAGCTTAGGTTGGGGGAACGGGGAGCTGTTTTTT.

This clonotype was counted at least ten times. The chain employs TRBV4-3 and TRBJ2-1; D might be TRBD1 or TRBD2, each matching 6 bases. The germline V gene has CDR1 LGHNA and CDR2 YSLEER. Trimming cost V 1 base and J 8 bases, with 18 bases left between them. There are 16 residues in the CDR3. The CDR3 DNA is TGCGCCAGCAGCCAAGTGGGGGGCGCATGGTATCATGAGCAGTTCTTC. Encoded protein: CASSQVGGAWYHEQFF.

This clonotype has a count of ten or more. The chain uses TRBV29-1 and TRBJ1-1; D is unresolved. There are 12 residues in the CDR3. Per the germline V gene, CDR1 is SQVTM and CDR2 is ANQGSEA. V was trimmed by 8 bases and J by 5 bases, leaving 15 bases between them. CDR3 in DNA: TGCAGCCTCCGGCGGAGGGAAACTGAAGCTTTCTTT. The encoded protein is CSLRRRETEAFF.

This clonotype was seen many times. V and J are TRBV12-3 or TRBV12-4 and TRBJ2-1; D gene unclear. CDR3 length: 10 amino acids. Trimming pared 6 bases from V and 7 bases from J, leaving 4 bases between. CDR3 nucleotides: TGTGCCAGCAGGGGAAATGAGCAGTTCTTC. Protein product: CASRGNEQFF.

Only a few counts were recorded for this clonotype. The chain links TRBV28 to TRBJ2-7; D may be TRBD1 (6 bases). V lost 7 bases and J 2 bases, leaving 15 bases between the germline ends. The CDR3 is made up of 14 amino acids. Germline V CDR1 and CDR2: MDHEN, SYDVKM. CDR3 amino acids: CASTSRTEPYEQYF. The DNA of the CDR3 is TGTGCCAGCACCTCTAGGACAGAGCCCTACGAGCAGTACTTC.

V gene TRBV14 combines with J gene TRBJ2-2; D is unclear. The CDR3 contains 14 residues. Trimming stripped 4 bases from V and 8 bases from J, with 14 bases between. CDR1 and CDR2 (germline): SGHDN, FVKESK. Here the CDR3 DNA reads TGTGCCAGCAGCCCAGACCCCATAGGGGGGGAGCTGTTTTTT. This translates into CASSPDPIGGELFF.

This clonotype has a handful of counts. The genes are TRBV28 and TRBJ1-4, with 9 bases lining up with TRBD1. The CDR3 runs to 14 residues. CDR1 MDHEN and CDR2 SYDVKM come from the germline V gene. The V segment lost 6 bases and the J segment 8 bases; nucleotides outside the gene matches: 7. CDR3 bases: TGTGCCAGCAGCCAAACAGGGGGCGCGGAAAAACTGTTTTTT. This sequence encodes CASSQTGGAEKLFF.

This clonotype was counted many times. V gene TRBV11-2 combines with J gene TRBJ2-3, with TRBD2 matching over 10 bases. Unmatched junction bases numbered 8, after V lost 5 bases and J lost 3 bases. Germline assignment: CDR1 SGHAT and CDR2 FQNNGV. This CDR3 contains 16 residues. The CDR3 sequence is CASSISGGAGTDTQYF. In DNA, the CDR3 is TGTGCCAGCAGCATAAGCGGGGGGGCCGGGACAGATACGCAGTATTTT.

The rearrangement links TRBV3-1 to TRBJ2-3; 8 nucleotides agree with TRBD2. The CDR3 covers 18 residues. After removal of 0 bases from V and 1 base from J, the junction contained 9 bases not matched to a gene. Germline lookup yields CDR1 LGHDT and CDR2 YNNKEL (reference sequence). In nucleotides, the CDR3 is TGTGCCAGCAGCCAAGATGTCGGTAGCGGGGTTCGCACAGATACGCAGTATTTT. The encoded protein is CASSQDVGSGVRTDTQYF.

The sample holds a few counts of this clonotype. One end of the junction is discordant with germline, which a read error may explain. The chain is built from TRBV18 and TRBJ2-5; D is unresolved. Per germline, CDR1 KGHSH and CDR2 LQKENI. The CDR3 has 16 amino acids. The CDR3 DNA is TGTGCCAGCTCACCAGAGGACCCACGAATCCAAGAGACCCAGCACTTC. This gives the protein CASSPEDPRIQETQHF.

The V and J genes are TRBV12-3 or TRBV12-4 and TRBJ1-2; 7 bases agree with TRBD1. The CDR3 is 11 residues long. V shed 8 bases and J 6 bases; nucleotides not matched to a gene: 3. The chain's CDR3 is CASGQGDGYTF. CDR3 sequence (DNA): TGTGCCAGCGGGCAGGGGGATGGCTACACCTTC.

This clonotype was seen many times. The V and J genes are TRBV20-1 and TRBJ2-1; the match to TRBD2 covers 12 bases. From germline, CDR1 is DFQATT and CDR2 SNEGSKA (reference sequence). The CDR3 runs to 14 residues. V trimming: 1 base; J trimming: 10 bases; junction bases outside the gene matches: 5. CDR3 sequence reads: CSARGLAGEREQFF. The CDR3, as DNA: TGCAGTGCTAGAGGACTAGCGGGAGAGCGAGAGCAGTTCTTC.